The 2 T cell receptor beta chains below come from one sample, sequenced in a study of blood T cell repertoires in COVID-19. Clones were read by immunoSEQ multiplex PCR, and TCRdb kept only the in-frame ones, dropping some. The table includes 95,000 to 120,000 clones, 70% to 90% detected once. Sequenced material: peripheral blood. The receptors were sampled from a woman aged 70-85 years who had recovered from COVID-19.

The rearrangement links TRBV10-3 to TRBJ1-1, with TRBD1 as a possible D gene (6 bases). V was trimmed by 10 bases and J by 1 base, leaving 19 bases between them. Germline V CDR1 and CDR2: ENHRY, SYGVKD. The CDR3 loop spans 15 amino acids. The CDR3 is CATKGGTQKNTEAFF. As DNA, the CDR3 is TGTGCCACCAAGGGGGGGACGCAAAAGAACACTGAAGCTTTCTTT.

The sample holds a few counts of this clone. The chain uses TRBV7-2 and TRBJ1-4; 7 bases line up with TRBD1. CDR1 is SGHTA and CDR2 is FQGNSA in the germline V gene. The J segment lost 4 bases and the V segment lost 2 bases, leaving 13 bases of the junction unmatched. CDR3 length: 18 amino acids. CDR3 DNA sequence: TGTGCCAGCAGCTTAAGGGTCCTGACAGGGAACTTTAATGAAAAACTGTTTTTT. Encoded protein: CASSLRVLTGNFNEKLFF.